Given below is one T cell receptor beta chain in context. Its specificity is not known. This sample is drawn from a study of cytomegalovirus exposure and HLA in healthy donors. Study results and limitations: Researchers reported that a few CMV-associated chains were confirmed in vitro as CMV antigen-specific.

Per the germline V gene, CDR1 is SGHRS and CDR2 is YFSETQ. Between the trimmed V and J ends, which lost 1 base and 2 bases, there was a span of 11 bases. There are 15 residues in the CDR3. Primers for the PCR totalled 60 Vbeta and 13 Jbeta. Some clones are missing from TCRdb's copy, which holds only in-frame ones; the method was immunoSEQ multiplex PCR. The sample has fewer than 140,000 clones; roughly four fifths are singletons. The V and J genes are TRBV5-1 and TRBJ2-3; maybe TRBD2 (6 bases). The specimen sequenced was PBMCs. The sequence came from a man in his fifties or sixties in good health and CMV-seronegative. The CDR3 region is CASSLIGGVTDTQYF. The CDR3 nucleotides read TGCGCCAGCAGCTTGATAGGCGGGGTCACAGATACGCAGTATTTT.